This T cell receptor (beta chain) was obtained from a study of OX40 agonist ivuxolimab in advanced cancers. Overall study results and limits: Near-lowest levels of clonal expansion characterized partial responders at 0.1-3.0 mg/kg.

The V gene's germline CDR1 is SGHTA and CDR2 FQGTGA. V lost 1 base and J lost 4; bases outside the gene matches: 8. The CDR3 is 17 amino acids. This clone was seen only once. Antigen: not known. Clones were sequenced by immunoSEQ multiplex PCR, and TCRdb holds only the in-frame ones, with some missing. The table shows over 70,000 clones, with 85% to 90% occurring only once. The source material was CD4+ or CD8+ T cells sorted from blood, sampled in a trial of the OX40 agonist ivuxolimab. The TCR originated in an adult with an advanced solid tumor such as melanoma, head and neck, liver or kidney cancer. The genes are TRBV7-3 and TRBJ2-2; 8 nucleotides agree with TRBD1. The CDR3 loop reads CASSLKGQGAITGELFF. In DNA, the CDR3 is TGTGCCAGCAGCTTAAAAGGGCAGGGGGCGATCACCGGGGAGCTGTTTTTT. Variable domain in full (rest from reference TRBV7-3 and TRBJ2-2): GAGVSQTPSNKVTEKGKYVELRCDPISGHTALYWYRQSLGQGPEFLIYFQGTGAADDSGLPNDRFFAVRPEGSVSTLKIQRTERGDSAVYLCASSLKGQGAITGELFFGEGSRLTVL.